The 19 T cell receptor beta chains given below trace back to one sample, sequenced in a study of blood T cell repertoires in COVID-19. Libraries were prepared by immunoSEQ multiplex PCR; TCRdb keeps only in-frame clonotypes and omits some of them. The data show about 250,000 clones, with 85% seen just once and approximately 5.1% held by the top ten. Material: peripheral blood. Receptors were obtained from a man in his fifties or sixties with active or convalescent COVID-19.

V is TRBV12-3 or TRBV12-4 and J is TRBJ2-1; D not certain. The CDR3 length is 12 residues. V was pared by 3 bases and J by 6 bases, with 6 bases between. The CDR3 DNA follows: TGTGCCAGCAGTTTGTTCAGCAATGAGCAGTTCTTC. This sequence encodes CASSLFSNEQFF.

The chain employs TRBV5-1 and TRBJ2-5; a weak D match, TRBD2 (6 bases). The CDR3 spans 14 residues. From germline, CDR1 is SGHRS and CDR2 YFSETQ. V was cut by 0 bases and J by 4 bases, with 10 bases left in between. The CDR3 protein is CASSLGPAGETQYF. As DNA, the CDR3 is TGCGCCAGCAGCTTGGGCCCAGCGGGAGAGACCCAGTACTTC.

This clone turned up a few times. This sequence joins TRBV11-2 and TRBJ2-7; TRBD2 might be the D (5 bases). Germline values: CDR1 SGHAT, CDR2 FQNNGV. Trimming removed 1 base at V and 5 bases at J, with 6 bases between. CDR3 length: 12 amino acids. The CDR3 reads CASSLAGDEQYF. DNA of the CDR3: TGTGCCAGCAGCTTAGCCGGGGACGAGCAGTACTTC.

This chain joins TRBV11-1 and TRBJ2-1; the match to TRBD2 covers 10 bases. Germline CDR1 SGHAT, CDR2 FQDESV (reference sequence). V lost 3 bases, J lost 8 bases, and 7 bases stayed unmatched. The CDR3 extends over 15 amino acids. CDR3 sequence: CASSFSGRALDEQFF. In DNA form, the CDR3 reads TGTGCCAGCAGCTTCAGCGGGAGGGCCCTGGATGAGCAGTTCTTC.

This clone appeared once. CDR3 sequence reads: CASSGRGGQGIYEQYF. CDR3 sequence (DNA): TGTGCCAGCAGTGGCAGGGGGGGACAGGGGATCTACGAGCAGTACTTC. V is TRBV2 and J is TRBJ2-7; 10 positions match TRBD1. The CDR3 is 16 residues long. V was pared by 4 bases and J by 3 bases, with 9 bases of the junction left unmatched. Germline values: CDR1 SNHLY, CDR2 FYNNEI. The whole variable domain, filled in from reference TRBV2 and TRBJ2-7, reads EPEVTQTPSHQVTQMGQEVILRCVPISNHLYFYWYRQILGQKVEFLVSFYNNEISEKSEIFDDQFSVERPDGSNFTLKIRSTKLEDSAMYFCASSGRGGQGIYEQYFGPGTRLTVT.

The chain uses TRBV2 and TRBJ1-5, with D possibly matching TRBD1 (5 bases). CDR1 and CDR2 from the germline V gene are SNHLY and FYNNEI. V shed 6 bases and J shed 5 bases, with 8 bases lying between them. The CDR3 loop spans 12 amino acids. CDR3 sequence reads: CASRGVDQPQHF. The CDR3 DNA reads TGTGCCAGCAGAGGGGTTGATCAGCCCCAGCATTTT.

The CDR3 is CAVSGTSNQPQHF. The CDR3 DNA reads TGTGCCGTATCAGGTACTAGCAATCAGCCCCAGCATTTT. The chain couples TRBV7-9 to TRBJ1-5; D is unresolved. Germline V gene sequence: CDR1 SEHNR, CDR2 FQNEAQ (reference sequence). V lost 11 bases and J lost 0, with 11 bases in between. This CDR3 region has 13 residues.

The CDR3 loop reads CASSSSGQRTNYGYTF. In nucleotides, the CDR3 is TGTGCCAGCAGTTCCTCGGGACAGCGCACTAACTATGGCTACACCTTC. This sequence joins TRBV6-6 and TRBJ1-2; 7 bases are a match to TRBD1. This CDR3 has 16 amino acids. Germline V CDR1 and CDR2: MNHNY, SVGAGI (reference sequence). J gave up 0 bases and V 4 bases, and 8 bases lay outside the gene matches.

CDR3 DNA sequence: TGTGCCAGCAGCCAAGATATAGTAGCGGGAGGGCGTGGTGAGCAGTTCTTC. It specifies CASSQDIVAGGRGEQFF. The chain couples TRBV3-1 (or the pseudogene TRBV3-2) to TRBJ2-1; 11 bases are a match to TRBD2. V shed 0 bases and J 9 bases; nucleotides not matched to a gene: 10. CDR3 length: 17 residues. Germline V gives CDR1 LGHDT, CDR2 YNNKEL (reference sequence).

The J gene is TRBJ2-7, the V gene TRBV28, with a tentative D call TRBD1 (6 bases). From germline, CDR1 is MDHEN and CDR2 SYDVKM. Between the trimmed V and J ends, which lost 2 bases and 9 bases, there was a span of 11 bases. The CDR3 runs to 12 residues. The chain's CDR3 is CASSLRGRGQYF. The CDR3 nucleotides read TGTGCCAGCAGTTTAAGGGGGAGAGGGCAGTACTTC.

Written as DNA, the CDR3 is TGTGCCAGCAGCCTAGACCTCACAGATACGCAGTATTTT. Protein sequence: CASSLDLTDTQYF. The chain uses TRBV6-5 and TRBJ2-3; D unresolved. The CDR3 extends over 13 amino acids. V was cut by 6 bases and J by 2 bases, with 9 bases left in between. CDR1 is MNHEY, CDR2 SVGAGI, per germline.

The CDR3 DNA reads TGCGCCAGCAGCCAAAGAGGGGGCGGGAGGGAGACCCAGTACTTC. This codes for CASSQRGGGRETQYF. This chain links TRBV4-3 with TRBJ2-5; possibly TRBD2 for D (8 bases). The CDR3 totals 15 residues. Trimming shortened V by 2 bases and J by 5 bases, and 15 bases separated the two germline ends. From germline, CDR1 is LGHNA and CDR2 YSLEER.

The gene calls are TRBV30 and TRBJ2-1; possibly TRBD1 for D (6 bases). Germline-derived CDR1 and CDR2 are GTSNPN and SVGIG (reference sequence). Trimming cost V 3 bases and J 6 bases, with 9 bases left between them. This CDR3 contains 12 residues. The CDR3 here is CAWRLGGNEQFF. The CDR3 bases are TGTGCCTGGAGATTAGGGGGCAATGAGCAGTTCTTC.

This clone was seen only a few times. CDR3 DNA: TGTGCCAGCAGTACCCGACGGGACAGGGTGGCTTCACCCCTCCACTTT. Its protein is CASSTRRDRVASPLHF. The V gene is TRBV27, the J gene TRBJ1-6; TRBD1 matches 9 bases. V trimming: 5 bases; J trimming: 9 bases; junction bases outside the gene matches: 11. Germline loops: CDR1 MNHEY, CDR2 SMNVEV (reference sequence). The CDR3 covers 16 residues.

This clone occurred a few times. The chain combines TRBV19 with TRBJ1-2, with 8 bases aligning to TRBD1. CDR1 is LNHDA and CDR2 is SQIVND in the germline V gene (reference sequence). The J segment lost 7 bases and the V segment lost 4 bases, leaving 8 bases of the junction unmatched. CDR3 length: 14 residues. In nucleotides, the CDR3 is TGTGCCAGTAGTACGATGACAGGGGCACGTGGCTACACCTTC. Protein product: CASSTMTGARGYTF.

The CDR3 reads CASSLEVGARNSPLHF. CDR3 bases: TGTGCCAGCAGCTTAGAAGTGGGGGCGCGTAATTCACCCCTCCACTTT. V is TRBV7-2 and J is TRBJ1-6; D may be TRBD1 (6 bases). The CDR3 runs to 16 residues. V gave up 1 base and J gave up 6 bases, with 13 bases separating them. Germline V gene sequence: CDR1 SGHTA, CDR2 FQGNSA.

The chain recombines TRBV7-9 with TRBJ1-6; the D gene is possibly TRBD1 (6 bases). This CDR3 spans 14 amino acids. The germline gives CDR1 SEHNR, CDR2 FQNEAQ (reference sequence). V was pared by 8 bases and J by 6 bases, with 14 bases between. DNA of the CDR3: TGTGCCAGCGGGAGCGGGGGCGGTAATTCACCCCTCCACTTT. Translated, it gives CASGSGGGNSPLHF. Full variable domain (remainder filled in from reference TRBV7-9 and TRBJ1-6): DTGVSQNPRHKITKRGQNVTFRCDPISEHNRLYWYRQTLGQGPEFLTYFQNEAQLEKSRLLSDRFSAERPKGSFSTLEIQRTEQGDSAMYLCASGSGGGNSPLHFGNGTRLTVT.

The chain uses TRBV7-3 and TRBJ2-1, with 8 nucleotides matching TRBD1. Germline CDR1 is SGHTA and CDR2 is FQGTGA. V lost 4 bases and J lost 15; bases outside the gene matches: 17. CDR3 length: 15 amino acids. The CDR3 coding sequence is TGTGCCAGCAGCTCTAGGACAGGGACGACAGGTAACCTGTTCTTC. This sequence encodes CASSSRTGTTGNLFF.

This sequence joins TRBV10-3 and TRBJ2-4; 8 nucleotides match TRBD2. In germline, CDR1 is ENHRY, CDR2 SYGVKD. The CDR3 is made up of 15 amino acids. V lost 7 bases and J lost 0; bases outside the gene matches: 5. CDR3 loop: CAIKAGDGAKNIQYF. The CDR3 DNA follows: TGTGCCATCAAAGCGGGAGATGGAGCCAAAAACATTCAGTACTTC.